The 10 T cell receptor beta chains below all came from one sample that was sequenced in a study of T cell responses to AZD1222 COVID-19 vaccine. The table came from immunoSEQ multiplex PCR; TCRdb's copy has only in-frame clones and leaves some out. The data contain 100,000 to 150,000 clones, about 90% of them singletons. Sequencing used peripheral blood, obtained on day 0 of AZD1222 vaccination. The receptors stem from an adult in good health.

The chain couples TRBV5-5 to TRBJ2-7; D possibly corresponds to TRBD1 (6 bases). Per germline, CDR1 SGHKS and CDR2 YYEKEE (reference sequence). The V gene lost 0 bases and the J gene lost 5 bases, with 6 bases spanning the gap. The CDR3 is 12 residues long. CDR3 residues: CASSLEGDEQYF. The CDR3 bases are TGTGCCAGCAGCTTGGAGGGGGACGAGCAGTACTTC.

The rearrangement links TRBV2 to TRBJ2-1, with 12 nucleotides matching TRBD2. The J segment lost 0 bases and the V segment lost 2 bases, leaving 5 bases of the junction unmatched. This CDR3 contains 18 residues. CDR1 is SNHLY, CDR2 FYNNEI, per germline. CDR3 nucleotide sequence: TGTGCCAGCAGTGAAATACTAGCGGGGGGAAGCTCCTACAATGAGCAGTTCTTC. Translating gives CASSEILAGGSSYNEQFF.

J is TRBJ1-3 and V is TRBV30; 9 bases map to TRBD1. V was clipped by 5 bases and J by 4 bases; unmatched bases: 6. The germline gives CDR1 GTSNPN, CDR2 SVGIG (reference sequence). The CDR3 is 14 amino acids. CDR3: CAWGQGTRGNTIYF. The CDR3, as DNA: TGTGCCTGGGGACAGGGGACGAGAGGAAACACCATATATTTT.

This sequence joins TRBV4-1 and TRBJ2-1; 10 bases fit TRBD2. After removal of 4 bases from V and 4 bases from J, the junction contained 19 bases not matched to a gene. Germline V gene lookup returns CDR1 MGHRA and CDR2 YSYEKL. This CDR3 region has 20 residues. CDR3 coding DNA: TGCGCCAGCAGCCCTAATAAGGGGACTACCGGGACTAGCGTGTACAATGAGCAGTTCTTC. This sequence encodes CASSPNKGTTGTSVYNEQFF.

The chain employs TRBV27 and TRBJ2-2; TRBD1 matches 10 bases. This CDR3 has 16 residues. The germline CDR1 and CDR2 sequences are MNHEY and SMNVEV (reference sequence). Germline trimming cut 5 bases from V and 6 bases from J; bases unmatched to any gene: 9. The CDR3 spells CASSPLGTGAAGELFF. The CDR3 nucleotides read TGTGCCAGCAGTCCATTGGGGACAGGGGCGGCCGGGGAGCTGTTTTTT.

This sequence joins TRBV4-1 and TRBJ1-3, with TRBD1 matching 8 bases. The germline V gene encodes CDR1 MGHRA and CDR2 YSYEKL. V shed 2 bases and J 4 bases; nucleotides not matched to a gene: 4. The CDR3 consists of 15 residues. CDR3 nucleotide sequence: TGCGCCAGCAGCCAAAGGACAGGGTTGGGAAACACCATATATTTT. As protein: CASSQRTGLGNTIYF.

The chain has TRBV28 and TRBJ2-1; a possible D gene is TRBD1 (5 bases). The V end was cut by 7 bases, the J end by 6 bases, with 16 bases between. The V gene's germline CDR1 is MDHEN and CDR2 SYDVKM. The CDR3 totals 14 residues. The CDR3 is CASTAGQGTNEQFF. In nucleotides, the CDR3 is TGTGCCAGCACCGCCGGGCAGGGAACCAATGAGCAGTTCTTC. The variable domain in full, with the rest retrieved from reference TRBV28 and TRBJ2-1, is DVKVTQSSRYLVKRTGEKVFLECVQDMDHENMFWYRQDPGLGLRLIYFSYDVKMKEKGDIPEGYSVSREKKERFSLILESASTNQTSMYLCASTAGQGTNEQFFGPGTRLTVL.

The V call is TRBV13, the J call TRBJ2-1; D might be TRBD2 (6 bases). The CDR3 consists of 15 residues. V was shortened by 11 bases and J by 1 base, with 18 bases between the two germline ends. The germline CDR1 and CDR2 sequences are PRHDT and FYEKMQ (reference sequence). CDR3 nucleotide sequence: TGTGCCGCCGGGCGGGGACTGGGTTCCTACAATGAGCAGTTCTTC. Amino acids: CAAGRGLGSYNEQFF.

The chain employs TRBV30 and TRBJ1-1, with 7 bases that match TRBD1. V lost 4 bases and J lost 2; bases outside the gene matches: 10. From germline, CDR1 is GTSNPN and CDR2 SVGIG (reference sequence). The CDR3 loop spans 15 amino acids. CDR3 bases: TGTGCCTGGACTGCCCGGGGGGACAGCAACACTGAAGCTTTCTTT. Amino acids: CAWTARGDSNTEAFF.

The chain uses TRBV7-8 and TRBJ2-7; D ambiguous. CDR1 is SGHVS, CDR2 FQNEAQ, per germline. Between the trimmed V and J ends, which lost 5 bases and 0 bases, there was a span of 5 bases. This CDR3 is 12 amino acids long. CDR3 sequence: CASSPSSYEQYF. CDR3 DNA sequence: TGTGCCAGCAGCCCAAGCTCCTACGAGCAGTACTTC.